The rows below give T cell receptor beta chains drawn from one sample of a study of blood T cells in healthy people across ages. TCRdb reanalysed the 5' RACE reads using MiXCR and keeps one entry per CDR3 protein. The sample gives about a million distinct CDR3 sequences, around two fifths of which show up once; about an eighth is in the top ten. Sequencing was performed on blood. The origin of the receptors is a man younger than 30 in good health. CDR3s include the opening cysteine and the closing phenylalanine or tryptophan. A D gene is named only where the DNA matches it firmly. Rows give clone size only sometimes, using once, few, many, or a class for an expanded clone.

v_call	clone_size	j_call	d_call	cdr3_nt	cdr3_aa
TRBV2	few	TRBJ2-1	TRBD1	TGTGCCAGCAGTGAAGTAGGGGGCGGATACAATGAGCAGTTCTTC	CASSEVGGGYNEQFF
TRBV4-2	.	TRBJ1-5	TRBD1	TGTGCCAGCAGCCCTCGGGACAGAGCGAATCAGCCCCAGCATTTT	CASSPRDRANQPQHF
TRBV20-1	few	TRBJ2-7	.	TGCAGTGCTAGAGATGTCAGAGTATCCTACGAGCAGTACTTC	CSARDVRVSYEQYF
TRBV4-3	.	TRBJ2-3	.	TGCGCCAGCAGCCAAGACCGTAAGAGGATTACAGATACGCAGTATTTT	CASSQDRKRITDTQYF
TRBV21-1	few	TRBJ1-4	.	TGTGCCAGCAGTGGCGGGGGAGAAAAACTGTTTTTT	CASSGGGEKLFF
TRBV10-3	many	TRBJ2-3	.	TGTGCCATCAGTGAGTCCGGGGGCTCGGTAGATACGCAGTATTTT	CAISESGGSVDTQYF
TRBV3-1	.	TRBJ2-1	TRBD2	TGTGCCAGCAGAACTCTAGCGGGGGGGCCCAATGAGCAGTTCTTC	CASRTLAGGPNEQFF
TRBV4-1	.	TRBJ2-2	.	TGCGCCAGCGGATCCCTGGCTGTTAGGTACACCGGGGAGCTGTTTTTT	CASGSLAVRYTGELFF
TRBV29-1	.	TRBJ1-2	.	TGCAGCGTTGAAGCCCTTGGCAGGGCAGGGCTTGGCTACACCTTC	CSVEALGRAGLGYTF
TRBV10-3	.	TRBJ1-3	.	TGTGCCATCAGTGACCAGGGCAGCGGCGGAAACACCATATATTTT	CAISDQGSGGNTIYF
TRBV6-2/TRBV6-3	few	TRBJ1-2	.	TGTGCCAGCAGCCTAAGTACAGGGACCCATGGCTACACCTTC	CASSLSTGTHGYTF
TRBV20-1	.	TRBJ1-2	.	TGCAGTGCTAGAGATAGGGGGAGGACATCCTCCAACTATGGCTACACCTTC	CSARDRGRTSSNYGYTF
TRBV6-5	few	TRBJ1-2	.	TGTGCCAGCAGTCTCTGGGGATATGGCTACACCTTC	CASSLWGYGYTF
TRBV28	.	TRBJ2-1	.	TGTGCCAGCAGTTTAATCAGCACTTACAATGAGCAGTTCTTC	CASSLISTYNEQFF
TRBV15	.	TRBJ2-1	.	TGTGCCACCAGCAGTTCTAACAAGGGGGGGGATGAGCAGTTCTTC	CATSSSNKGGDEQFF
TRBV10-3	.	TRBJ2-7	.	TGTGCCATCGCGAACCAGGGTGCCTACGAGCAGTACTTC	CAIANQGAYEQYF
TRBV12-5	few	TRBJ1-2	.	TGTGCTAGTGGACCCGACAGAGTTAACTATGGCTACACCTTC	CASGPDRVNYGYTF
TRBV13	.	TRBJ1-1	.	TGTGCCAGCAGCTTTACAGGATCGGGGAACACTGAAGCTTTCTTT	CASSFTGSGNTEAFF
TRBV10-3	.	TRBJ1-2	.	TGTGCCATCAGTGTCGGGGACGGGAACTATGGCTACACCTTC	CAISVGDGNYGYTF
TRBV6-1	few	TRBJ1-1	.	TGTGCCAGCAGTGAACCCCAGGGGAACACTGAAGCTTTCTTT	CASSEPQGNTEAFF